Sequencing of this T cell receptor (beta chain) was carried out in a study of cytomegalovirus exposure and HLA in healthy donors. PCR amplification relied on 60 Vbeta primers (plus 13 Jbeta primers). Clones were read by immunoSEQ multiplex PCR, and TCRdb kept only the in-frame ones, dropping some. The sample records about 160,000 clones, approximately 77% being singletons. On this clone itself: Its antigen is as yet unknown.

The study, taken as a whole, reports: Altogether, 160 or so TCR beta chains were recorded as cytomegalovirus-associated. The authors judged a highly shared variant cluster likely a sequencing artifact.

V shed 3 bases and J 0 bases; nucleotides not matched to a gene: 6. Germline V gene data show CDR1 as SGDLS and CDR2 as YYNGEE. This CDR3 is 17 amino acids long. Material for sequencing was PBMCs. The sequence was collected from a female donor in good health and CMV-seronegative. The chain has TRBV9 and TRBJ2-6; 7 positions match TRBD1. Here the CDR3 DNA reads TGTGCCAGCAGCGCAAGGACAGGCAACTCTGGGGCCAACGTCCTGACTTTC. This codes for CASSARTGNSGANVLTF.